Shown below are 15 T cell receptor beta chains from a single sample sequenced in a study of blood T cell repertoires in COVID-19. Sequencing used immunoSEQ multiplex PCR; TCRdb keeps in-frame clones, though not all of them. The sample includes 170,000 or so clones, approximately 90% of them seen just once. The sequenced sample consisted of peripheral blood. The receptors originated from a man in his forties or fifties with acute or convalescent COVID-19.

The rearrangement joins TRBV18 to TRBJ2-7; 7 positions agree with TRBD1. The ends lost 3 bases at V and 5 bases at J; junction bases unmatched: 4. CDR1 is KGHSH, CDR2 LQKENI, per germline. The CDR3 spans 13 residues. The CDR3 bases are TGTGCCAGCTCACCGTATACAGGGGACGAGCAGTACGTC. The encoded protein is CASSPYTGDEQYV.

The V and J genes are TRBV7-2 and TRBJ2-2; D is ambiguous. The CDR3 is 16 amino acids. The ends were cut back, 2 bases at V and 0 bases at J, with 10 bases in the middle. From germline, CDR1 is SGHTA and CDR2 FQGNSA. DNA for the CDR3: TGTGCCAGCAGCTTAAGGTCCACAGCGAACACCGGGGAGCTGTTTTTT. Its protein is CASSLRSTANTGELFF.

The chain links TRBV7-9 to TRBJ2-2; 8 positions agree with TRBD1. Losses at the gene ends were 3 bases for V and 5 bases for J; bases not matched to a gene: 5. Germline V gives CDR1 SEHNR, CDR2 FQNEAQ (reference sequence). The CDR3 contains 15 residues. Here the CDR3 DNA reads TGTGCCAGCAGCTTTACAGGGGGTACGACCGGGGAGCTGTTTTTT. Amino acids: CASSFTGGTTGELFF.

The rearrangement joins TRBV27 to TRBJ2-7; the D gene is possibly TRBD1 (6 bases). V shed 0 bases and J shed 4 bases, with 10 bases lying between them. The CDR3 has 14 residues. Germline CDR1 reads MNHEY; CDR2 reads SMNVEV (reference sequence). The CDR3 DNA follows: TGTGCCAGCAGTTTATCAGTGAGGGGGTACGAGCAGTACTTC. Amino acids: CASSLSVRGYEQYF.

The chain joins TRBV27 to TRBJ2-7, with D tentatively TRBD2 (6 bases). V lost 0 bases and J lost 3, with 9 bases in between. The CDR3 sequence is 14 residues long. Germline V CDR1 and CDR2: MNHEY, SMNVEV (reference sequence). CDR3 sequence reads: CASSLSGGSYEQYF. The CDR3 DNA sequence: TGTGCCAGCAGTTTATCGGGGGGAAGCTACGAGCAGTACTTC.

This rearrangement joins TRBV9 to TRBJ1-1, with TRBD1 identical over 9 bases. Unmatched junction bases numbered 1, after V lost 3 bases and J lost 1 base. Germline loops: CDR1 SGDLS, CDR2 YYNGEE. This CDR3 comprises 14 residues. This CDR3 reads CASSGTGANTEAFF. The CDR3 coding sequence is TGTGCCAGCAGCGGGACAGGGGCGAACACTGAAGCTTTCTTT.

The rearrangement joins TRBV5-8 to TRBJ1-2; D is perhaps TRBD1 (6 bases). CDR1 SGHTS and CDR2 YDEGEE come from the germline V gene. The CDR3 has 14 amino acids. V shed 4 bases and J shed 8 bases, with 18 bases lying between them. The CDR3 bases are TGTGCCAGCAGCCCAACAGGGCTGGTAGAGGGCTACACCTTC. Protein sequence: CASSPTGLVEGYTF.

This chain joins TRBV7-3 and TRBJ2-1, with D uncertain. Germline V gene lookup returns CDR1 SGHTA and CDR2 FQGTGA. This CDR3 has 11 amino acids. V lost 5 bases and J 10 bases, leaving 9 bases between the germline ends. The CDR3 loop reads CASSQLGEQFF. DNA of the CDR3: TGTGCCAGCAGCCAGTTGGGCGAGCAGTTCTTC.

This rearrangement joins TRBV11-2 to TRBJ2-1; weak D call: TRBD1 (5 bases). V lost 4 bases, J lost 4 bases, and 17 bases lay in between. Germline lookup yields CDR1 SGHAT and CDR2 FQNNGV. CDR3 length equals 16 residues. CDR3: CASSSPVGARYNEQFF. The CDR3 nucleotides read TGTGCCAGCAGCTCCCCCGTTGGGGCGCGGTACAATGAGCAGTTCTTC.

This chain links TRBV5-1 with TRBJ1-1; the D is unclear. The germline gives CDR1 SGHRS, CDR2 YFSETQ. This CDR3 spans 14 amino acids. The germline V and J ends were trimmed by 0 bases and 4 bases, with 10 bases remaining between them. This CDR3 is CASSLGGGSTEAFF. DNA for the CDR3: TGCGCCAGCAGCTTGGGGGGAGGGAGCACTGAAGCTTTCTTT.

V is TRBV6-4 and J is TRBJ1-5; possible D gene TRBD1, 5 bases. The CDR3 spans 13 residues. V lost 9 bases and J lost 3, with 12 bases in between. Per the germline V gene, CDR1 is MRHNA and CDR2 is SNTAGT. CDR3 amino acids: CASTGGINQPQHF. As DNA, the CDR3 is TGTGCCAGTACCGGGGGAATCAATCAGCCCCAGCATTTT.

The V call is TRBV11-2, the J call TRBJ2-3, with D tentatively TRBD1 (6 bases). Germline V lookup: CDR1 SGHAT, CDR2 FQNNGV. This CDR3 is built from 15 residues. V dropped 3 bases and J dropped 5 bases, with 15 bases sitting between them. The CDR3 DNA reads TGTGCCAGCAGCTTCGATATCGTACAGGGAGATACGCAGTATTTT. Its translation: CASSFDIVQGDTQYF.

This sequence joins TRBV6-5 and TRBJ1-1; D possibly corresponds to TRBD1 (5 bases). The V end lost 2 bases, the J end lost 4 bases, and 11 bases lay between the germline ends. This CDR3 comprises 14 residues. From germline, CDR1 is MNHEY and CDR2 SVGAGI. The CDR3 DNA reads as TGTGCCAGCAGTTACGGCAGGGTCGGCACTGAAGCTTTCTTT. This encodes CASSYGRVGTEAFF.

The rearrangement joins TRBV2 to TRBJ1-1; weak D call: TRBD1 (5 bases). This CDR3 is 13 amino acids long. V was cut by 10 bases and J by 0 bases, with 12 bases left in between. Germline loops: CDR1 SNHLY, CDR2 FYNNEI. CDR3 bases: TGTGCCACGGGGGAACTGATGAACACTGAAGCTTTCTTT. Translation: CATGELMNTEAFF.

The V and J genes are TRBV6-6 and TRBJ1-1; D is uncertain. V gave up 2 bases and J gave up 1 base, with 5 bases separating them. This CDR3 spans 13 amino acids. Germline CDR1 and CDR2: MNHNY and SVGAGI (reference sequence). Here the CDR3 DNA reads TGTGCCAGCAGTTACGGAGAGAACACTGAAGCTTTCTTT. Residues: CASSYGENTEAFF.